Sequencing of this T cell receptor beta chain was carried out in a study of T-cell reconstitution after alpha-beta-depleted transplantation in children. Findings and caveats of the study: Where some patients showed high TCRbeta diversity at day 60, it came from recipient T cells and thymic progenitors that had survived. T-cell counts and diversity at one year following transplant were attributed mainly to newly produced T cells.

The sample holds a few counts of this clonotype. Its matching antigen is unknown. A TCRbeta library incorporating unique molecular identifiers was prepared. TCRdb reprocessed the PCR reads with MiXCR, giving one entry per CDR3 protein. The table shows 100,000 to 130,000 distinct CDR3 sequences, with about 6.5% occurring only once. The sample here was PBMCs, mostly from graft donor cells, taken 360 days after TCRalphabeta/CD19-depleted stem cell transplant. This TCR was sampled from a male patient between 2 and 10 years old who had a stem cell transplant for acute lymphoblastic leukemia, so the T cells may come from the graft donor.

CDR3 DNA sequence: TGCGCCAGCAGCCAAGATGGTAGGGCGGACTATGGCTACACCTTC. It is translated as CASSQDGRADYGYTF. The chain couples TRBV4-3 to TRBJ1-2; D gene uncertain. This CDR3 spans 15 amino acids. V was cut by 0 bases and J by 3 bases, with 11 bases left in between. Germline V gives CDR1 LGHNA, CDR2 YSLEER.